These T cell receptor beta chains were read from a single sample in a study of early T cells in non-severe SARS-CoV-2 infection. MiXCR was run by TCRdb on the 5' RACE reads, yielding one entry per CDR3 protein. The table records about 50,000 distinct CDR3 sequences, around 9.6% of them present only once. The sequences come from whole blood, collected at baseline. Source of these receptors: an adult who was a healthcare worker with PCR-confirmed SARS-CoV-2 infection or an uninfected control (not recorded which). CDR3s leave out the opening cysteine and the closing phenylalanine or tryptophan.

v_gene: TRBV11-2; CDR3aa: ASRATSGRSTDTQY
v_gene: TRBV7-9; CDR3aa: ASSLYVSTTDTQY
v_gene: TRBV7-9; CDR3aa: ASSLGGKNIQY
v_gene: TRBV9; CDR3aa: ASSLRWDSYEQY
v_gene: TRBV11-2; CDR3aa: ASSLDRGSTDTQY
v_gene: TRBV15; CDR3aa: ATSRDLGSNQPQH
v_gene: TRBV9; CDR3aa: ASDSGYNEQF
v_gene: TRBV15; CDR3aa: ATSSDDSWASGNTIY
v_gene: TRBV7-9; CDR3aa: ASSLFVGQVGHQPQH
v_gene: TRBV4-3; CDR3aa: ASSPLRSLDSVGGYT
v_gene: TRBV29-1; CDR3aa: SVRVVGPEAF
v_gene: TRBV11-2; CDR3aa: ASSSTGVGQPQH
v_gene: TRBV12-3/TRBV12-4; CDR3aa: ASSQTGAGNTIY
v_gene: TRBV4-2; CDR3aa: ASSLAGGSGTDTQY
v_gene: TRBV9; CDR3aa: ASSSRDYLNYNEQF
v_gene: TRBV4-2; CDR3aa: ASSQDMLGTGELF
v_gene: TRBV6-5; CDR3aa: ASSRQFQETQY
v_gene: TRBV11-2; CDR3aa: ASSFDRGGDTQY
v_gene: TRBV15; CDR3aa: ATSSRTGSPLH
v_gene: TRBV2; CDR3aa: AILPGRRTYNEQF
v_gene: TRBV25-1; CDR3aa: ASTPSRGQTGELF
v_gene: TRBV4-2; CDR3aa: ASSQGTSGAYEQY
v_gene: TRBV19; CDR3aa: ASSISGNLNNEQF
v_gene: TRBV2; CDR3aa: ASRLRVTNEKLF
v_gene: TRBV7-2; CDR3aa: ASSLDKNSPLH
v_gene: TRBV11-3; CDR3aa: ASSLFRGAIGDTQY